A single TCR beta chain is shown here with its context. CDR1 is SGHRS and CDR2 is YFSETQ in the germline V gene. V was cut by 0 bases and J by 3 bases, with 12 bases left in between. CDR3 length: 15 residues. Sequenced by immunoSEQ multiplex PCR; TCRdb stores in-frame clones only, minus some. The data hold 150,000 to 200,000 clones, with around nine tenths observed a single time. This sample is part of a study of control samples from healthy donors and cancer patients. The TCR originated in a young woman in good health. Sample: blood. The chain employs TRBV5-1 and TRBJ1-2, with D possibly being TRBD1 (5 bases). The CDR3 DNA sequence: TGCGCCAGCAGCTTGGAGGGGCATCTGTACTATGGCTACACCTTC. It specifies CASSLEGHLYYGYTF.